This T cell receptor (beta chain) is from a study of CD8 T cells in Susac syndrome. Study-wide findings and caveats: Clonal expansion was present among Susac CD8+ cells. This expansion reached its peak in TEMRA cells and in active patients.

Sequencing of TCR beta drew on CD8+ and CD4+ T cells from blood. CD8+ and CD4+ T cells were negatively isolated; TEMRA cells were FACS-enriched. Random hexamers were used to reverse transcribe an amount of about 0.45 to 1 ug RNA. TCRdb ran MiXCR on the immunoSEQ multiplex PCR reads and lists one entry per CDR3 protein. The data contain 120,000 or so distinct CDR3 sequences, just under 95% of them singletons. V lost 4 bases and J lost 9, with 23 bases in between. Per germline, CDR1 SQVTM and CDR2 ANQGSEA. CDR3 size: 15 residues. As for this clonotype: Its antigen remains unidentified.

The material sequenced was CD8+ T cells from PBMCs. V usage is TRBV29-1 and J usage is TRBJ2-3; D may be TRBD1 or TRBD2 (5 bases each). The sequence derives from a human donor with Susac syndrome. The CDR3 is CSVARGPNPRRTQYF. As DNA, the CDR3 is TGCAGCGTTGCCCGGGGCCCTAATCCTAGGAGGACGCAGTATTTT.